The sample holds a few counts of the clone carrying this T cell receptor beta chain. Other DNA variants within this sample encode the same CDR3. V dropped 0 bases and J dropped 1; count of bases not matched to a gene: 2. The CDR3 extends over 15 amino acids. The V gene's germline CDR1 is SGDLS and CDR2 YYNGEE. The authors' processing: By means of reference gene primer amplification, nucleated cell counts were estimated. Only in-frame clones appear in the TCRdb table, and some are missing; sequencing was by immunoSEQ multiplex PCR. The V and J calls and the clone size are those of that table, but D and trimming were determined from the DNA. Of 200,000 to 250,000 clones listed, approximately 80% are singletons. The data were obtained in a study of blood T cell repertoires in COVID-19. As for the study in general: Specimens from acute and convalescent COVID-19 originated in the United States, Italy and Spain. T cells, B-cell-depleted T cells, or PBMCs provided the cDNA or gDNA that served as material.

The source material was peripheral blood. This sequence joins TRBV9 and TRBJ2-3; TRBD2 aligns across 7 bases. The sequence came from a woman in her fifties or sixties with acute or convalescent COVID-19. Written as DNA, the CDR3 is TGTGCCAGCAGCGTAGCTAGCGGCGGCACAGATACGCAGTATTTT. Protein product: CASSVASGGTDTQYF.